This entry lists 10 T cell receptor beta chains sequenced from one sample in a study of tissue T cells after allogeneic stem cell transplantation (dated by TCRdb to between 2021 and 2024). Library creation used the immunoSEQ multiplex PCR assay. The table comes from immuneACCESS by way of TCRdb, which keeps in-frame sequences with V and J called. Part of the clones is missing from these tables; in studies checked, under half for an unresolved V gene and the rest for unknown reasons. The sample table lists some 22,000 clones, approximately 69% of them with a count of one. The ten largest account for about 0.41% of the sample. Sequencing was performed on blood. The source of these receptors is a female BALB/c mouse in good health. This mouse strain carries MHC haplotype H2-d.

Of note for this clone: Gene names denote mouse genes. The read terminates 1 residue ahead of where the CDR3 ends, so the germline J gene completes it. The V call is TRBV22, the J call TRBJ2-1; the table's D call, TRBD1, has no DNA check behind it. TRBV22 is deemed a pseudogene. The CDR3 runs 14 residues. The DNA read from the CDR3 is TGTGCCAGCAGTCCGGGACAGGGGGCGGCTGAGCAGTTC. This codes for CASSPGQGAAEQF. The CDR3 as a whole reads CASSPGQGAAEQFF.

Worth noting for this clone: Gene names are the mouse ones. The read comes to an end 1 residue before the CDR3 does, leaving the germline J gene to fill in the end. The chain uses TRBV5 and TRBJ2-2; TRBD2 aligns across 9 bases. V dropped 0 bases and J dropped 2; count of bases not matched to a gene: 1. Germline loops: CDR1 LGHNA, CDR2 YNLKQL (reference sequence). This CDR3 spans 16 amino acids. The CDR3: CASSQELGGNTGQLYF. The DNA read from the CDR3 is TGTGCCAGCAGCCAAGAACTGGGGGGCAACACCGGGCAGCTCTAC.

Notes on this clone: The gene symbols are mouse symbols. The CDR3 is cut off 1 residue early in the read; its end comes from the germline J gene. The V gene is TRBV13-2, the J gene TRBJ2-1, with 7 bases matching TRBD1. This CDR3 spans 13 amino acids. The trim removed 4 bases at V and 4 bases at J, leaving 2 bases unmatched. Germline-derived CDR1 and CDR2 are NNHNN and SYGAGS (reference sequence). The CDR3 bases that were read are TGTGCCAGCGGTCCGGGACAGTATGCTGAGCAGTTC. Protein product: CASGPGQYAEQF. The entire CDR3 protein is CASGPGQYAEQFF.

On this clone: Mouse gene names apply. The CDR3 end is not reached by the read, which stops 1 residue before it; the germline J gene fills it in. The gene calls are TRBV13-2 and TRBJ1-1; 10 nucleotides agree with TRBD1. The CDR3 loop spans 18 amino acids. Germline-derived CDR1 and CDR2 are NNHNN and SYGAGS (reference sequence). Germline trimming cut 1 base from V and 0 bases from J; bases unmatched to any gene: 9. The DNA read from the CDR3 is TGTGCCAGCGGTGATTGGGTGGGACAGGGGTTTGCAAACACAGAAGTCTTC. Its translation: CASGDWVGQGFANTEVF. The whole CDR3 region reads CASGDWVGQGFANTEVFF.

A few counts support this clone. Each gene name is a mouse one. The read halts 1 residue ahead of the CDR3 end, with the missing end drawn from the germline J gene. J is TRBJ1-4 and V is TRBV2, with a tentative D call TRBD1 (6 bases). Germline CDR1 is LGHNA and CDR2 is YSYQKL. Trimming cost V 0 bases and J 5 bases, with 7 bases left between them. The CDR3 length is 14 residues. The CDR3: CASSQDRGNERLFF. Partial CDR3 DNA: TGTGCCAGCAGCCAAGATAGGGGGAACGAAAGATTATTT.

In regard to this clone: Mouse germline and gene names are used. The read ends 1 residue before the CDR3 terminus; that terminus is restored from the germline J gene. V is TRBV2 and J is TRBJ1-2; 9 nucleotides agree with TRBD1. Germline values: CDR1 LGHNA, CDR2 YSYQKL. The CDR3 runs 15 residues. The J segment lost 0 bases and the V segment lost 2 bases, leaving 1 base of the junction unmatched. CDR3 protein: CASSQRQGANSDYTF. Incomplete CDR3 DNA: TGTGCCAGCAGCCAAAGACAGGGGGCAAACTCCGACTACACC.

On this clone itself: Mouse gene names and germline throughout. The CDR3 is cut off 1 residue early in the read; its end comes from the germline J gene. The genes are TRBV29 and TRBJ1-1; possible D gene TRBD1, 6 bases. V lost 5 bases, J lost 0 bases, and 10 bases lay in between. CDR1 MSHET and CDR2 SYDVDS come from the germline V gene. This CDR3 is 14 amino acids long. CDR3 DNA (partial): TGTGCTAGCAGTACGGGACAAGCAAACACAGAAGTCTTC. Amino acids: CASSTGQANTEVF. The CDR3 in its entirety is CASSTGQANTEVFF.

As regards this clone: The gene names here belong to mouse. From the germline J gene comes the end of the CDR3, since the read stops 1 residue before it. The rearrangement uses TRBV13-1 and TRBJ2-7, with 11 bases lining up with TRBD2. With 0 bases clipped from V and 7 bases from J, the junction kept 6 bases outside the gene matches. The CDR3 has 15 residues. CDR1 and CDR2 from the germline V gene are NSHNY and SYGAGN. The CDR3: CASSDGTGGRGEQYF. The CDR3 bases that were read are TGTGCCAGCAGTGATGGGACTGGGGGGCGCGGAGAACAGTAC.

This clone was found a few times. Gene names follow the mouse nomenclature. The observed sequence ends 1 residue before the CDR3 terminus, with the missing tail filled in from the germline J gene. V usage is TRBV13-2 and J usage is TRBJ1-3; no reliable D call. This CDR3 is 13 amino acids long. V was cut by 2 bases and J by 0 bases, with 3 bases left in between. Germline values: CDR1 NNHNN, CDR2 SYGAGS (reference sequence). The sequenced part of the CDR3 DNA is TGTGCCAGCGGTGAAGGTTCTGGAAATACGCTCTAT. Its protein product is CASGEGSGNTLY. The entire CDR3 protein reads CASGEGSGNTLYF.

Points on this clone: The listed genes are named as in mouse. The sequenced fragment ends 1 residue before the CDR3 boundary, so the rest is inferred from the germline J gene. The chain joins TRBV13-2 to TRBJ2-1, with TRBD2 matching over 11 bases. Germline-derived CDR1 and CDR2 are NNHNN and SYGAGS (reference sequence). The J segment lost 4 bases and the V segment lost 1 base, leaving 4 bases of the junction unmatched. The CDR3 is 16 residues long. CDR3 sequence: CASGDRGTGGYAEQFF. The sequenced CDR3 bases are TGTGCCAGCGGTGATCGGGGGACTGGGGGTTATGCTGAGCAGTTC.